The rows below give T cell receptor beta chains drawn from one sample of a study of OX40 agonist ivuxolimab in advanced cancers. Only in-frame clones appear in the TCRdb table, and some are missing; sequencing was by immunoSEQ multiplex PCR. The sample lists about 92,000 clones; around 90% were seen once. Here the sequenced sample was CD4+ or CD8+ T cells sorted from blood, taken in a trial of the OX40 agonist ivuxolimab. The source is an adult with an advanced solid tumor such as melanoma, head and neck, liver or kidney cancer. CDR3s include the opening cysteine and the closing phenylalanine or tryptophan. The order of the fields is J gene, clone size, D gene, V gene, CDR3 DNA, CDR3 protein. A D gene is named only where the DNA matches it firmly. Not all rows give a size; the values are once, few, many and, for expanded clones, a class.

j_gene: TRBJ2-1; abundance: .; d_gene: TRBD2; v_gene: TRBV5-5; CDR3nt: TGTGCCAGCAGCCCGGAGGTAGCGGGAGGCCGCGAGCAGTTCTTC; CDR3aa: CASSPEVAGGREQFF
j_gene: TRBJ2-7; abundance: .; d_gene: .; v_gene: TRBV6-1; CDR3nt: TGTGCCAGCAGCCCCGGCGGCTACGAGCAGTACTTC; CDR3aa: CASSPGGYEQYF
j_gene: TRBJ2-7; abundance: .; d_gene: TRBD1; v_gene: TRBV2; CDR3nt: TGTGCCAGCAGTTCGGACAGGTACTCCTACGAGCAGTACTTC; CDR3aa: CASSSDRYSYEQYF
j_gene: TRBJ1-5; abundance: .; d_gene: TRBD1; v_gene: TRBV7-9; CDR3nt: TGTGTCTTACCCTTCGGGACAGGGACCAATCAGCCCCAGCATTTT; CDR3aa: CVLPFGTGTNQPQHF
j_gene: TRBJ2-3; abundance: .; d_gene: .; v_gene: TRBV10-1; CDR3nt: TGCGCCAGCAGTGAGCGAGGGGGGCGTACAGATACGCAGTATTTT; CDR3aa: CASSERGGRTDTQYF
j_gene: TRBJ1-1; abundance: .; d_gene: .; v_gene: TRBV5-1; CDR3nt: TGCGCCAGCAGCTTAGACGGTCGGGTAGACACTGAAGCTTTCTTT; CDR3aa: CASSLDGRVDTEAFF
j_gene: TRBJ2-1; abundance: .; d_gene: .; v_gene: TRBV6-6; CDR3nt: TGTGCCAGCAAAGGTACCCATGCAGGGGTCGATGAGCAGTTCTTC; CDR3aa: CASKGTHAGVDEQFF
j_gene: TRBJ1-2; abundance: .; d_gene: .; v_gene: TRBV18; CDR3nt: TGTGCCAGCTCACCACGCCAAGTTGATGGCTACACCTTC; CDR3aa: CASSPRQVDGYTF
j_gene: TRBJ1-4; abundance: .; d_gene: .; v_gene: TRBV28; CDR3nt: TGTGCCAGCAGTTTACATGAAAAACTGTTTTTT; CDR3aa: CASSLHEKLFF
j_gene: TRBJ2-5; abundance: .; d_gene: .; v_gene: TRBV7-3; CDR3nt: TGTGCCAGCAGCATCGGCAGCTCCTCCAGGGAGACCCAGTACTTC; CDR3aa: CASSIGSSSRETQYF
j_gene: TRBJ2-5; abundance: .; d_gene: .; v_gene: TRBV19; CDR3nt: TGTGCCAGTAGTATACGTTCGGACACCCAAGAGACCCAGTACTTC; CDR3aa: CASSIRSDTQETQYF
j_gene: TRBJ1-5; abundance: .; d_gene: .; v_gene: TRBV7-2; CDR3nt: TGTGCCAGCAGCTTAATAGGTCAGCCCCAGCATTTT; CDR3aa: CASSLIGQPQHF
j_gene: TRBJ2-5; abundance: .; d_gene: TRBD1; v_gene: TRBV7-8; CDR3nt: TGTGCCAGCAGCTGGGGGACAGGGGGGAGGGAGACCCAGTACTTC; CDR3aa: CASSWGTGGRETQYF
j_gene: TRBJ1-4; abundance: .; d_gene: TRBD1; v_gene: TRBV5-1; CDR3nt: TGCGCCAGCAGCTGGGGACAGGTCGCAACTAATGAAAAACTGTTTTTT; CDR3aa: CASSWGQVATNEKLFF
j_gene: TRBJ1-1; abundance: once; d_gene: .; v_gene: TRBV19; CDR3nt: TGTGCCAGTAGCCCAATCAGGACAGACACCCGACGCACTGAAGCTTTCTTT; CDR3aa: CASSPIRTDTRRTEAFF
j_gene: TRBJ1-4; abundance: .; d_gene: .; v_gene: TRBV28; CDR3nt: TGTGCCAGCAGCTCCAGGATGGGGGGCGAAAAACTGTTTTTT; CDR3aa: CASSSRMGGEKLFF
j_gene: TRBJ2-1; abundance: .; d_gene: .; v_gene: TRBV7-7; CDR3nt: TGTGCCAGCAGCTTAGGAGGGGGCAATGAGCAGTTCTTC; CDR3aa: CASSLGGGNEQFF
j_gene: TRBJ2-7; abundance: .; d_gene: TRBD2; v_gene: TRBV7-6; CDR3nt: TGTGCCAGCAGCTCCGGAGCGGGAAATGGGTACGAGCAGTACTTC; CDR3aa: CASSSGAGNGYEQYF
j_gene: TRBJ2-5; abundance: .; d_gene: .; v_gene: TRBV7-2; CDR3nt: TGTGCCAGCAGCCCAGGAGCGTACAGGGACTCAGAGACCCAGTACTTC; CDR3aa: CASSPGAYRDSETQYF
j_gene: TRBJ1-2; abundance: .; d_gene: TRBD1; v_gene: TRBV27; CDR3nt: TGTGCCAGCAGTACCGACAGGGTTTATGGCTACACCTTC; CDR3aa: CASSTDRVYGYTF
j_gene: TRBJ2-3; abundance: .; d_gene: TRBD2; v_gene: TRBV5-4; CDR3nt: TGTGCCAGCAGCGCCCAGCGGGAGTTCATAGATACGCAGTATTTT; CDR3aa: CASSAQREFIDTQYF
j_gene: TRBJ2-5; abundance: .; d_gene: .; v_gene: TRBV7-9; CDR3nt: TGTGCCAGCAGCTTCGAGGGCCGGGAGACCCAGTACTTC; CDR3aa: CASSFEGRETQYF
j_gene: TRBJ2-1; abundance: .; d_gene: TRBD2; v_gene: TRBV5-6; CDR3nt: TGTGCCAGCAGCTTGACTAGCGGGAGGGCCGGCGATGAGCAGTTCTTC; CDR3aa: CASSLTSGRAGDEQFF
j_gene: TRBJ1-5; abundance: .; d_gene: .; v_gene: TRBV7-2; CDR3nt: TGTGCCAGCAGCCAGTACAGGGATCAGCCCCAGCATTTT; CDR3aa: CASSQYRDQPQHF
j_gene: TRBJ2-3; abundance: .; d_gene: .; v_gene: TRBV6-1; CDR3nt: TGTGCCAGCAGTGAAGGCGGGGGCACAGATACGCAGTATTTT; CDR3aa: CASSEGGGTDTQYF
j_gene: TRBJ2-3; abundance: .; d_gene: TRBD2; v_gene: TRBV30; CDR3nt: TGTGCCTGGAGCCCCGGGACTAGCGGGAGGGCAAATACGCAGTATTTT; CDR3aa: CAWSPGTSGRANTQYF
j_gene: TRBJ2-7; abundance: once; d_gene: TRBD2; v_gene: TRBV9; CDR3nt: TGTGCCAGCAGCGTAAACCGGGAGGGCTACGAGCAGTACTTC; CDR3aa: CASSVNREGYEQYF
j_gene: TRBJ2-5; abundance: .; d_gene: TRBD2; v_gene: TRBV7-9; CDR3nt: TGTGCCAGCAGCCGTAGCGGGAGCGAGACCCAGTACTTC; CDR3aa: CASSRSGSETQYF
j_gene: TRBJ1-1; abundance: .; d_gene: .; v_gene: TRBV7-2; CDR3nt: TGTGCCAGCAGCTTAGGAGGGGAAACTGAAGCTTTCTTT; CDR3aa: CASSLGGETEAFF
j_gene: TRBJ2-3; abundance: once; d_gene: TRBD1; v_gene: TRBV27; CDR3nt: TGTGCCAGCAGTTCTGACAGGGTAACCACAGATACGCAGTATTTT; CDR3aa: CASSSDRVTTDTQYF
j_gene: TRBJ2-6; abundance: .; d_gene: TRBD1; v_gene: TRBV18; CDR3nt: TGTGCCAGCTCACGCAAACAGGGGACAGGGGCACGGTCTGGGGCCAACGTCCTGACTTTC; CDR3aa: CASSRKQGTGARSGANVLTF
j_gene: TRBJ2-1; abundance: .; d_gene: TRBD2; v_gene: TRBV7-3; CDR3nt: TGTGCCAGCAGCTCGACTAGCGGGGGGACTGAGCAGTTCTTC; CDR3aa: CASSSTSGGTEQFF
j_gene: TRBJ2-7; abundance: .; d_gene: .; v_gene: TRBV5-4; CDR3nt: TGTGCCAGCAGCTTTTCCCTACATAGGGCCACGGACGAGCAGTACTTC; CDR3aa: CASSFSLHRATDEQYF
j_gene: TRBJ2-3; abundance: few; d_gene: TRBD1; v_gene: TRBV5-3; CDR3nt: TGTGCCAGAAGCGTGGGACAGGGGAGCACAGATACGCAGTATTTT; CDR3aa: CARSVGQGSTDTQYF
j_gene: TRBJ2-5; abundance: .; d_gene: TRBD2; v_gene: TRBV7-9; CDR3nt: TGTGCCAGCAGCCATGGACTAGCGGGAGACAAAGAGACCCAGTACTTC; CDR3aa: CASSHGLAGDKETQYF
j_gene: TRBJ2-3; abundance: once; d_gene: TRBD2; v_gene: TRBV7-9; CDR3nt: TGTGCCAGCAGCTTAACTAGCGCCCGCACAGATACGCAGTATTTT; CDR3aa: CASSLTSARTDTQYF
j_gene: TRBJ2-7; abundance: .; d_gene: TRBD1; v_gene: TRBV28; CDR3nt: TGTGCCAGCAGTTTGTCAGGGGGCAGGTACGAGCAGTACTTC; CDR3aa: CASSLSGGRYEQYF
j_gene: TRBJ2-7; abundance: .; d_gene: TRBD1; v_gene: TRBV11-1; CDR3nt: TGTGCCAGCAGCTCAGGACAGGACTACGAGCAGTACTTC; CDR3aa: CASSSGQDYEQYF
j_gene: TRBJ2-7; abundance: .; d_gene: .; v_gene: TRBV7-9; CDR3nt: TGTGCCAGCAGCGTTGATGGGGCCCCGACCTACGAGCAGTACTTC; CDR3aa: CASSVDGAPTYEQYF
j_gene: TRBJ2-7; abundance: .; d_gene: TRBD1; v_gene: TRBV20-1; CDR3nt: TGCAGTGGGCAGGGGGACTACGAGCAGTACTTC; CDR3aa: CSGQGDYEQYF
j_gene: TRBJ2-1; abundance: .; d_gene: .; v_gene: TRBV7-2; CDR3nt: TGTGCCAGCAGCGAACTAGTGGGCTCCTACAATGAGCAGTTCTTC; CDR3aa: CASSELVGSYNEQFF
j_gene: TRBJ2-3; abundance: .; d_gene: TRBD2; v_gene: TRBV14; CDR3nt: TGTGCCAGCAGCCTTGGACTAGCGGGAGTTACAGATACGCAGTATTTT; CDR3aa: CASSLGLAGVTDTQYF
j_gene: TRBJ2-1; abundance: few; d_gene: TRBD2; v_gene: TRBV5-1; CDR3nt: TGCGCCAGCAGCTCAACTAGCGGGAGGGCTGGTGAGCAGTTCTTC; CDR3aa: CASSSTSGRAGEQFF
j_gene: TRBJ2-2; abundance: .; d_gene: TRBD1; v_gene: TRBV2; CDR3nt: TGTGCCAGCAGTGGAGGGGGCCCTCCCCGCCCCGGGGAGCTGTTTTTT; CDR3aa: CASSGGGPPRPGELFF